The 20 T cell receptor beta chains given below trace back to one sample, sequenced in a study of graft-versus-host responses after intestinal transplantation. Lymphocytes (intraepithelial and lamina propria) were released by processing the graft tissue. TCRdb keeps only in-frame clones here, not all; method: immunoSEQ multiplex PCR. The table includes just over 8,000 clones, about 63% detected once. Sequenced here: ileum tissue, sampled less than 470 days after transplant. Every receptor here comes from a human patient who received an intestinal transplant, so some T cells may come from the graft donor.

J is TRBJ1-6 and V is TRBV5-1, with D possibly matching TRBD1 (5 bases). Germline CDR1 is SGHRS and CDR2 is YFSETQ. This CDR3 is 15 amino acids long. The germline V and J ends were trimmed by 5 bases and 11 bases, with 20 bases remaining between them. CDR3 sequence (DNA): TGCGCCAGCAGTACTTTGGGGGATTATGGGGCACCCCTCCACTTT. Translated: CASSTLGDYGAPLHF.

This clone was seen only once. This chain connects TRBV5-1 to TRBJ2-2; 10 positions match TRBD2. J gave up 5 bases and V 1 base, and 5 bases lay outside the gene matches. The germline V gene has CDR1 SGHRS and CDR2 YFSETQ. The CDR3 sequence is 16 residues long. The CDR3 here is CASSLFGSGGTGELFF. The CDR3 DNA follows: TGCGCCAGCAGCTTGTTCGGTAGCGGGGGGACCGGGGAGCTGTTTTTT. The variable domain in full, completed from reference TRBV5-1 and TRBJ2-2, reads KAGVTQTPRYLIKTRGQQVTLSCSPISGHRSVSWYQQTPGQGLQFLFEYFSETQRNKGNFPGRFSGRQFSNSRSEMNVSTLELGDSALYLCASSLFGSGGTGELFFGEGSRLTVL.

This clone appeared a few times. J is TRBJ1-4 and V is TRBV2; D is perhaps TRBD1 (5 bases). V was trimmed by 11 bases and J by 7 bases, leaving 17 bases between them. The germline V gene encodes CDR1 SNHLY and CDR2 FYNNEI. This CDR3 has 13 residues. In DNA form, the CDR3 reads TGTGCCCGCCGAACAGAGAGGGGTGAAAAACTGTTTTTT. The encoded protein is CARRTERGEKLFF.

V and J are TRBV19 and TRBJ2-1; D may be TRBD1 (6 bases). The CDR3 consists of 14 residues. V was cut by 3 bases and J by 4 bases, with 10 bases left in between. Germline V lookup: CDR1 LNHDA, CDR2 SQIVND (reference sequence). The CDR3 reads CASSILDSYNEQFF. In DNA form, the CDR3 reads TGTGCCAGTAGTATTTTGGACAGTTACAATGAGCAGTTCTTC.

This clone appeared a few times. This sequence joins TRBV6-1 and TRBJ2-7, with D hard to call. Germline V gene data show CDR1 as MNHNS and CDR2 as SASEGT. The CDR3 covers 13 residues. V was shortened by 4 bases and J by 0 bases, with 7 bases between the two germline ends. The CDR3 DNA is TGTGCCAGCAGTGTGCAGGACTCCTACGAGCAGTACGTC. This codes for CASSVQDSYEQYV.

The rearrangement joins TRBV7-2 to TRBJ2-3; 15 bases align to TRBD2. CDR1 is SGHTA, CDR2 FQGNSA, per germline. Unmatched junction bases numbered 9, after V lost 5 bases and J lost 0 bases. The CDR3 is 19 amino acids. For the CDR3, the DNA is TGTGCCAGCAGCACTACGGGACTAGCGGGGGGCCTTAGCACAGATACGCAGTATTTT. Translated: CASSTTGLAGGLSTDTQYF.

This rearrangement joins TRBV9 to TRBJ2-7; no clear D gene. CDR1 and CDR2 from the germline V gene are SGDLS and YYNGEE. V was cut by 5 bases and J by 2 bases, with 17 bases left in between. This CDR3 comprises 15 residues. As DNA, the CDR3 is TGTGCCAGCAGTTCCGGCCGTGGGCCTACCTACGAGCAGTACTTC. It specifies CASSSGRGPTYEQYF.

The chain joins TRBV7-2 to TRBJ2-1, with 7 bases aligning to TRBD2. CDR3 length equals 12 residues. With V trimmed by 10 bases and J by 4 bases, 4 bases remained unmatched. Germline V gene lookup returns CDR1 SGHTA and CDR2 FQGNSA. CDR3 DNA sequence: TGTGCCACCGGGACTACGTACAATGAGCAGTTCTTC. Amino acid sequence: CATGTTYNEQFF.

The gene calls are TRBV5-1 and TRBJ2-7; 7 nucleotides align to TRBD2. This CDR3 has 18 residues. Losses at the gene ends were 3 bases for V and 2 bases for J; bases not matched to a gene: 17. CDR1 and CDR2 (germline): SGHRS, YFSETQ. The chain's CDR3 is CASSSPKGLPTSAYEQYV. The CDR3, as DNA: TGCGCCAGCAGCTCCCCGAAGGGACTACCCACCTCCGCCTACGAGCAGTACGTC.

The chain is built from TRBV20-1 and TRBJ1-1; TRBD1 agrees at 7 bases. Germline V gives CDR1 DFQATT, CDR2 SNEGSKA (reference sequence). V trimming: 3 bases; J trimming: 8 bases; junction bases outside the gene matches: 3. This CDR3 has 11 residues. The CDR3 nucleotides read TGCAGTGCTAGTGGAGGGGGCGAAGCTTTCTTT. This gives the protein CSASGGGEAFF.

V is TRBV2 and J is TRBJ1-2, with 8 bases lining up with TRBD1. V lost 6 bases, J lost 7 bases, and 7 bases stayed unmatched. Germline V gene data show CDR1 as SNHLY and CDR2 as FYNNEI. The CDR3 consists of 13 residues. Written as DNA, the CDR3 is TGTGCCAGCAGCCCGGGACAGGTCTTTGGCTACACCTTC. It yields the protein CASSPGQVFGYTF. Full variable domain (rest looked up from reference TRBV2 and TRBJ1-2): EPEVTQTPSHQVTQMGQEVILRCVPISNHLYFYWYRQILGQKVEFLVSFYNNEISEKSEIFDDQFSVERPDGSNFTLKIRSTKLEDSAMYFCASSPGQVFGYTFGSGTRLTVV.

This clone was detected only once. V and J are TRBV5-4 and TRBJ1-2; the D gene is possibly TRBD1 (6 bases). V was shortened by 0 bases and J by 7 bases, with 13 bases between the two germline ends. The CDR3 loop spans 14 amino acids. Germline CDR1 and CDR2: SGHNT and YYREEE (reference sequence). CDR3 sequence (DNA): TGTGCCAGCAGCTTGGACAGGGTGGAGGGTGGCTACACCTTC. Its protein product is CASSLDRVEGGYTF.

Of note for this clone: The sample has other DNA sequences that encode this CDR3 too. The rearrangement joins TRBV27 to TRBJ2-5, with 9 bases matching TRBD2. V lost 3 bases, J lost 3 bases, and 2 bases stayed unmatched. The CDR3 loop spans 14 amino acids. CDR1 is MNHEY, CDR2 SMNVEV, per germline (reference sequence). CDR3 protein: CASSLLAGEETQYF. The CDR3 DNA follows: TGTGCCAGCAGTTTGTTAGCGGGAGAAGAGACCCAGTACTTC.

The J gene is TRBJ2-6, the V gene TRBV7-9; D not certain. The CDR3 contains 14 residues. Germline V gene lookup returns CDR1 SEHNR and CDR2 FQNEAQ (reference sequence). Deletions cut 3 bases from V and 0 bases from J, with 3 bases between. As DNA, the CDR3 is TGTGCCAGCAGCTTCAGCTCTGGGGCCAACGTCCTGACTTTC. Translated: CASSFSSGANVLTF.

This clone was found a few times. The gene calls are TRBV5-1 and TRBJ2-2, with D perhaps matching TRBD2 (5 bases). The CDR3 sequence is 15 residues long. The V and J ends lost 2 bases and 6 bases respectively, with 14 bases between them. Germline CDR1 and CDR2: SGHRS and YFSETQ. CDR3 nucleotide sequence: TGCGCCAGCAGCTTTTTAATTCGGGGTTCCGGGGAGCTGTTTTTT. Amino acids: CASSFLIRGSGELFF. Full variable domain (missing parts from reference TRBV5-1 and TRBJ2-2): KAGVTQTPRYLIKTRGQQVTLSCSPISGHRSVSWYQQTPGQGLQFLFEYFSETQRNKGNFPGRFSGRQFSNSRSEMNVSTLELGDSALYLCASSFLIRGSGELFFGEGSRLTVL.

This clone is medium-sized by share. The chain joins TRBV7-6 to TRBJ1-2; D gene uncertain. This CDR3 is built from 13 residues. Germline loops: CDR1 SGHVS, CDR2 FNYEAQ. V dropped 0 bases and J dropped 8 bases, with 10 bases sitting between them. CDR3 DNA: TGTGCCAGCAGCTTAGCAGTAGGCTCGGGCTACACCTTC. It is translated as CASSLAVGSGYTF.

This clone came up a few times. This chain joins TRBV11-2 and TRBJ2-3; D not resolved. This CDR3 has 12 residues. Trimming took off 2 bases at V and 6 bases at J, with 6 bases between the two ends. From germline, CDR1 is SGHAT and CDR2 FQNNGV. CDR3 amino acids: CASSLMDDTQYF. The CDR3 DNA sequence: TGTGCCAGCAGCTTAATGGATGATACGCAGTATTTT. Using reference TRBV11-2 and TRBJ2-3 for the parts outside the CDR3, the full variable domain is EAGVAQSPRYKIIEKRQSVAFWCNPISGHATLYWYQQILGQGPKLLIQFQNNGVVDDSQLPKDRFSAERLKGVDSTLKIQPAKLEDSAVYLCASSLMDDTQYFGPGTRLTVL.

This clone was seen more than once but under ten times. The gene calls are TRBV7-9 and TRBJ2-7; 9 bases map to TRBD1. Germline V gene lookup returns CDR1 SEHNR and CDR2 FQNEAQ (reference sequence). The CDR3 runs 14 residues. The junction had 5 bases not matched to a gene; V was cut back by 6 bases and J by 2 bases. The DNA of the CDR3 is TGTGCCAGCAGTCCGGGACAGGGCACCTACGAGCAGTACTTC. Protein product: CASSPGQGTYEQYF.

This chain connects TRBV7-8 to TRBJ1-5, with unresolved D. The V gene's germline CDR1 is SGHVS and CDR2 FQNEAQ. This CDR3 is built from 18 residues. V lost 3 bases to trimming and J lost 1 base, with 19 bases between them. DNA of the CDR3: TGTGCCAGCAGCTTGGGCAGCGTTTTCAGAGACAGCAATCAGCCCCAGCATTTT. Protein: CASSLGSVFRDSNQPQHF.

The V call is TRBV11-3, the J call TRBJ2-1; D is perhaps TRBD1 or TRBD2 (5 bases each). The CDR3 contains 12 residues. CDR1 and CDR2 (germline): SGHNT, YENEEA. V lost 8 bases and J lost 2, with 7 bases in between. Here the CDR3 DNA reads TGTGCCAGCGGGACCACCTACAATGAGCAGTTCTTC. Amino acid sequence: CASGTTYNEQFF.